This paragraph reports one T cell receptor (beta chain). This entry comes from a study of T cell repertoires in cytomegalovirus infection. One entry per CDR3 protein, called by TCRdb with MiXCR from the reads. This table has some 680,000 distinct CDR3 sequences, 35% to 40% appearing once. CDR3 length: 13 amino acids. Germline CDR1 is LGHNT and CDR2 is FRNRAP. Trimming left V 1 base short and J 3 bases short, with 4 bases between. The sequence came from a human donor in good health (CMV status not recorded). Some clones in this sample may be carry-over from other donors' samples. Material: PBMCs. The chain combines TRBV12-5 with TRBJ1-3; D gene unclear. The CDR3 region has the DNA TGTGCTAGTGGTTTGGACAGTGGAAACACCATATATTTT. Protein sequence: CASGLDSGNTIYF. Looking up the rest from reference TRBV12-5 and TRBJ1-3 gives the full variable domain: DARVTQTPRHKVTEMGQEVTMRCQPILGHNTVFWYRQTMMQGLELLAYFRNRAPLDDSGMPKDRFSAEMPDATLATLKIQPSEPRDSAVYFCASGLDSGNTIYFGEGSWLTVV.